The clone carrying this T cell receptor (beta chain) was recorded a few times. Its antigen is unknown. Expressed TCRB transcripts were sequenced, since all the RNA that had been isolated was reverse transcribed. Libraries were prepared by immunoSEQ multiplex PCR; TCRdb keeps only in-frame clonotypes and omits some of them. The data hold roughly 500,000 clones, with 11% observed a single time. This sample is part of a study of beta chain features in type 1 diabetes. Points from the study as a whole: Whatever favoring of shorter templates PCR might show would apply equally to patients and controls.

One heparinised blood draw averaging approximately 0.11 L was given by each donor. The germline V gene encodes CDR1 PRHDT and CDR2 FYEKMQ (reference sequence). V lost 5 bases and J lost 4; bases outside the gene matches: 3. The CDR3 consists of 14 residues. This sequence originates from a woman between 18 and 29 years old in good health. The material sequenced was naive CD4+ T cells from blood. V is TRBV13 and J is TRBJ1-4, with TRBD1 identical over 8 bases. CDR3 sequence: CASSRGQGNEKLFF. CDR3 nucleotides: TGTGCCAGCAGCCGAGGACAGGGTAATGAAAAACTGTTTTTT.